This T cell receptor (beta chain) was documented in a study of cytomegalovirus exposure and HLA in healthy donors. General study results and limits: A later analysis revealed that TCR association rates differed between HLA loci, peaking at DRB1 and bottoming out at HLA-C. The study flagged about 150 TCR beta chains as cytomegalovirus-associated. Across donors, most TCRs were seen rarely, yet some public ones were widespread. Confirmation was obtained in vitro that a few CMV-associated chains are specific for CMV antigens.

Primers for the PCR totalled 60 Vbeta and 13 Jbeta. Here immunoSEQ multiplex PCR was the method, and the copy in TCRdb shows in-frame clones only, minus some. The sample carries 150,000 to 200,000 clones, about four fifths recorded once. V dropped 3 bases and J dropped 1 base, with 9 bases sitting between them. The CDR3 extends over 14 amino acids. Germline values: CDR1 SEHNR, CDR2 FQNEAQ (reference sequence). As to this clone: No antigen is known for it.

The TCR comes from a male donor in good health and CMV-seropositive. This chain connects TRBV7-9 to TRBJ2-5; TRBD1 might be the D (6 bases). The sequencing input was PBMCs. CDR3 DNA sequence: TGTGCCAGCAGCTTTTCGGACAGCCAAGAGACCCAGTACTTC. Translation: CASSFSDSQETQYF.